The subject of this entry is one T cell receptor (beta chain). What it binds is unknown. For every donor, a draw yielded around 10 milliliters of peripheral blood. The sample is drawn from a study of blood T cells in healthy people across ages. Study at large: About one barcoded beta molecule per two T cells was the capture yield of template switching. General study findings and limits: Both naive CD4+ cell counts and diversity were greater in long-lived donors than in aged donors.

The use of a sample-barcoded 5' primer and a J-beta primer mix characterized a second PCR of roughly 7 to 11 cycles. Sequencing yielded, for each sample, at least 3 million paired-end reads carrying CDR3. TCRdb called the 5' RACE reads again in MiXCR, with one record for every CDR3 protein. The table lists hundreds of thousands of distinct CDR3 sequences, under 65% of them singletons. Germline CDR1 is MGHRA and CDR2 is YSYEKL. This CDR3 is 17 amino acids long. The chain has TRBV4-1 and TRBJ2-7, with D perhaps TRBD1 (6 bases). The end of the DNA aligns better with TRBJ2-5, so the J call may be wrong. Specimen: blood. This receptor was obtained from a man between 60 and 75 years old in good health. CDR3 loop: CASSIRDRQAKAETQYF. The CDR3 coding sequence is TGCGCCAGCAGCATACGAGACCGACAGGCAAAAGCGGAGACCCAGTACTTC.